This T cell receptor (beta chain) appears in the sequencing data of a study of Ad26.COV2.S vaccination and SARS-CoV-2 variants. As for the study in general: By the intramuscular route, Ad26.COV2.S was given once, or twice 56 days apart. Study-wide findings and caveats: Spike-specific CD8+ and CD4+ T cell responses reportedly showed substantial breadth after vaccination.

V dropped 6 bases and J dropped 3 bases, with 6 bases sitting between them. Germline CDR1 and CDR2: MNHEY and SMNVEV (reference sequence). The CDR3 sequence is 13 residues long. About this clone itself: Its antigen is unidentified.

Treatment indicated: over 15 received Ad26.COV2.S at low or high dose, single or two shots; a few received placebo; per-sample allocation not given. Vaccine and placebo recipients were sampled on day 63 after the first injection. This table comes from immunoSEQ multiplex PCR, and its TCRdb copy is limited to in-frame clones, with some not included. Of 430,000 or so clones in the sample, over 75% are singletons; the top ten hold more than 10%. The sequence was collected from a person aged 18-60 years who received the Ad26.COV2.S COVID-19 vaccine or a placebo. The rearrangement joins TRBV27 to TRBJ2-6; a weak D match, TRBD2 (5 bases). The source was peripheral blood, collected in a trial of Ad26.COV2.S vaccine versus placebo. CDR3 coding DNA: TGTGCCAGCAGCACTAGTGGGGCCAACGTCCTGACTTTC. Translated, it gives CASSTSGANVLTF.